The rows below give T cell receptor beta chains drawn from one sample of a study of control samples from healthy donors and cancer patients. The repertoire was sequenced with immunoSEQ multiplex PCR; TCRdb's copy has only in-frame clones and lacks some. The sample shows approximately 150,000 clones, about 90% of them seen only once. The sample was blood. Receptor source: a man aged 18 to 30 in good health. Each CDR3 is given with its conserved first and last residue. A D gene is named only where the DNA matches it firmly. Clone size, where shown, is once, few, many, or a class for clones that have expanded.

abundance	v_gene	j_gene	d_gene	CDR3aa	CDR3nt
.	TRBV19	TRBJ1-1	.	CASSMGSMNTEAFF	TGTGCCAGTAGTATGGGGAGCATGAACACTGAAGCTTTCTTT
once	TRBV18	TRBJ1-1	TRBD1	CASSPNRGPTEAFF	TGTGCCAGCTCACCAAACAGGGGGCCCACTGAAGCTTTCTTT
few	TRBV4-1	TRBJ2-7	.	CASSQDRGGYEQYF	TGCGCCAGCAGCCAAGACAGGGGGGGATACGAGCAGTACTTC
.	TRBV12-5	TRBJ1-1	TRBD1	CASGLQGAVTEAFF	TGTGCTAGTGGTTTACAGGGGGCGGTTACTGAAGCTTTCTTT
.	TRBV5-1	TRBJ1-2	TRBD1	CASSATGANYGYTF	TGCGCCAGCAGCGCCACAGGGGCTAACTATGGCTACACCTTC
once	TRBV28	TRBJ1-6	.	CASSLNRDNSPLHF	TGTGCCAGCAGTTTGAATAGGGATAATTCACCCCTCCACTTT
once	TRBV9	TRBJ2-3	.	CASSGRTGGFTDTQYF	TGTGCCAGCAGCGGTCGGACTGGGGGATTCACAGATACGCAGTATTTT
.	TRBV7-8	TRBJ1-1	.	CASSLGEGGTEAFF	TGTGCCAGCAGCTTAGGAGAAGGGGGCACTGAAGCTTTCTTT
.	TRBV7-9	TRBJ2-5	.	CASSLGMDRETQYF	TGTGCCAGCAGCCTAGGAATGGACAGAGAGACCCAGTACTTC
.	TRBV7-2	TRBJ1-2	.	CASSPEGGNYGYTF	TGTGCCAGCAGCCCCGAAGGAGGTAACTATGGCTACACCTTC
.	TRBV28	TRBJ2-5	TRBD1	CASSNQQGAVGETQYF	TGTGCCAGCAGTAACCAACAGGGGGCTGTGGGGGAGACCCAGTACTTC
.	TRBV3-1/TRBV3-2	TRBJ2-3	.	CASSQGGGRTDTQYF	TGTGCCAGCAGCCAAGGGGGGGGGCGGACAGATACGCAGTATTTT
.	TRBV5-6	TRBJ1-2	TRBD1	CASSSGQSNYGYTF	TGTGCCAGCAGCTCGGGACAGTCTAACTATGGCTACACCTTC
.	TRBV5-5	TRBJ2-1	.	CASSLLAATVGEQFF	TGTGCCAGCAGCTTGTTGGCGGCCACGGTGGGGGAGCAGTTCTTC
.	TRBV5-1	TRBJ1-1	.	CASSPILGDEAFF	TGCGCCAGCAGCCCTATTTTGGGAGATGAAGCTTTCTTT
few	TRBV5-4	TRBJ1-2	.	CASSSPTEVGYTF	TGTGCCAGCAGCTCCCCGACAGAGGTGGGCTACACCTTC
.	TRBV5-1	TRBJ2-7	.	CASSPGGSNYEQYF	TGCGCCAGCAGCCCGGGCGGCAGTAACTACGAGCAGTACTTC
.	TRBV5-1	TRBJ1-1	TRBD1	CASSVGQGNTEAFF	TGCGCCAGCAGCGTCGGACAGGGAAACACTGAAGCTTTCTTT
.	TRBV5-1	TRBJ1-1	.	CASRYTNTEAFF	TGCGCCAGCAGATACACTAACACTGAAGCTTTCTTT
.	TRBV5-1	TRBJ2-5	.	CASSPPGPDGTQYF	TGCGCCAGCAGCCCCCCCGGTCCAGACGGGACCCAGTACTTC
few	TRBV4-2	TRBJ1-2	.	CASSQDNGYGYTF	TGTGCCAGCAGCCAAGATAACGGCTATGGCTACACCTTC
.	TRBV6-1	TRBJ2-1	TRBD2	CASSEGLAGGFSYNEQFF	TGTGCCAGCAGTGAGGGACTAGCGGGGGGATTCTCCTACAATGAGCAGTTCTTC
.	TRBV6-5	TRBJ2-2	TRBD1	CASSYLGQQNTGELFF	TGTGCCAGCAGTTATTTGGGACAGCAGAACACCGGGGAGCTGTTTTTT
.	TRBV3-1/TRBV3-2	TRBJ1-4	.	CASSPPSNEKLFF	TGTGCCAGCAGCCCCCCCAGTAATGAAAAACTGTTTTTT
few	TRBV6-5	TRBJ1-6	TRBD1	CASSQRDRVGPLHF	TGTGCCAGCAGCCAGCGGGACAGAGTAGGACCCCTCCACTTT
.	TRBV5-5	TRBJ2-3	.	CASRLSTDTQYF	TGTGCCAGCAGACTATCCACAGATACGCAGTATTTT
.	TRBV21-1	TRBJ1-1	.	CASSNGGPGPQAMNTEAFF	TGTGCCAGCAGCAACGGGGGCCCGGGCCCCCAGGCCATGAACACTGAAGCTTTCTTT
.	TRBV4-1	TRBJ1-2	.	CASSQALDYGYTF	TGCGCCAGCAGCCAAGCGTTGGACTATGGCTACACCTTC
once	TRBV3-1/TRBV3-2	TRBJ1-2	TRBD1	CASSPASTGGNYGYTF	TGTGCCAGCAGCCCCGCCTCAACAGGGGGGAACTATGGCTACACCTTC
.	TRBV5-1	TRBJ2-6	.	CASSPQGAGANVLTF	TGCGCCAGCAGCCCACAGGGCGCCGGGGCCAACGTCCTGACTTTC